These 8 T cell receptor beta chains originate from one sample sequenced in a study of Ad26.COV2.S vaccination and SARS-CoV-2 variants. The treatment here: some 19 received Ad26.COV2.S at low or high dose, single or two shots; 5 received placebo; per-sample allocation not given. Sampling took place 63 days after the first vaccine or placebo injection. Profiling relied on immunoSEQ multiplex PCR, and the TCRdb table lists in-frame clones only, not all of them. The sample lists a few hundred thousand clones, less than 95% seen once, with around 4.5% in the top ten. The specimen comprised peripheral blood, sampled in a trial of Ad26.COV2.S vaccine versus placebo. Source of these receptors: a person aged 18-65 years who received the Ad26.COV2.S COVID-19 vaccine or a placebo.

The chain is built from TRBV5-1 and TRBJ2-1; TRBD2 matches at 8 bases. Germline values: CDR1 SGHRS, CDR2 YFSETQ. The CDR3 covers 14 residues. With V trimmed by 3 bases and J by 10 bases, 9 bases remained unmatched. The CDR3 loop is CASSSREARGEQFF. The CDR3 coding sequence is TGCGCCAGCAGCTCGCGGGAGGCCCGGGGGGAGCAGTTCTTC.

The chain carries TRBV7-8 and TRBJ2-7; D might be TRBD1 or TRBD2, each matching 5 bases. The V gene's germline CDR1 is SGHVS and CDR2 FQNEAQ. V lost 5 bases and J 2 bases, leaving 13 bases between the germline ends. This CDR3 contains 14 residues. The CDR3 is CASSNPGSPYEQYF. The CDR3, as DNA: TGTGCCAGCAGCAACCCAGGGAGCCCCTACGAGCAGTACTTC. Full variable domain (rest looked up from reference TRBV7-8 and TRBJ2-7): GAGVSQSPRYKVAKRGQDVALRCDPISGHVSLFWYQQALGQGPEFLTYFQNEAQLDKSGLPSDRFFAERPEGSVSTLKIQRTQQEDSAVYLCASSNPGSPYEQYFGPGTRLTVT.

This clone was seen once. The DNA of the CDR3 is TGTGCCTGGAGTGTTTCCAGGGGCGGACATCAGCCCCAGCATTTT. As protein: CAWSVSRGGHQPQHF. V usage is TRBV30 and J usage is TRBJ1-5; weak D call: TRBD1 (6 bases). Germline V CDR1 and CDR2: GTSNPN, SVGIG (reference sequence). The length of the CDR3 is 15 residues. V lost 0 bases to trimming and J lost 5 bases, with 14 bases between them.

The V call is TRBV6-1, the J call TRBJ2-7; a weak D match, TRBD2 (6 bases). Germline values: CDR1 MNHNS, CDR2 SASEGT. The length of the CDR3 is 16 residues. V dropped 2 bases and J dropped 7 bases, with 21 bases sitting between them. The CDR3 protein is CASSETPGLDLREQYF. The CDR3 nucleotides read TGTGCCAGCAGTGAAACCCCGGGACTGGATCTACGGGAGCAGTACTTC.

The chain carries TRBV9 and TRBJ1-1; 7 nucleotides line up with TRBD1. The V and J ends lost 4 bases and 8 bases, in that order; junction bases with no gene match: 8. The CDR3 consists of 13 residues. Germline V lookup: CDR1 SGDLS, CDR2 YYNGEE. For the CDR3, the DNA is TGTGCCAGCAGCCCTGGACAGGCGGGGGAAGCTTTCTTT. Translating it yields CASSPGQAGEAFF.

The chain uses TRBV15 and TRBJ2-1; 7 bases match TRBD1. CDR3 length equals 13 residues. Germline values: CDR1 LNHNV, CDR2 YYDKDF (reference sequence). V lost 0 bases, J lost 9 bases, and 2 bases stayed unmatched. The CDR3 DNA follows: TGTGCCACCAGCAGAGATAGGGGGCCTGAGCAGTTCTTC. As protein: CATSRDRGPEQFF. The full variable domain, in which reference TRBV15 and TRBJ2-1 provide the parts outside the CDR3, is DAMVIQNPRYQVTQFGKPVTLSCSQTLNHNVMYWYQQKSSQAPKLLFHYYDKDFNNEADTPDNFQSRRPNTSFCFLDIRSPGLGDTAMYLCATSRDRGPEQFFGPGTRLTVL.

This chain joins TRBV4-1 and TRBJ1-2; tentatively, D is TRBD1 (5 bases). The CDR3 is made up of 14 amino acids. Germline CDR1 MGHRA, CDR2 YSYEKL. With 1 base removed from V and 3 bases from J, the gap between germline ends came to 9 bases. CDR3 amino acids: CASSQVGQHYGYTF. In nucleotides, the CDR3 is TGCGCCAGCAGCCAAGTGGGGCAGCACTATGGCTACACCTTC.

The CDR3 protein is CAISAYGTGEYGYTF. CDR3 DNA: TGTGCCATCAGTGCCTATGGGACAGGGGAGTATGGCTACACCTTC. The chain recombines TRBV10-3 with TRBJ1-2; 10 nucleotides align to TRBD1. With 4 bases clipped from V and 5 bases from J, the junction kept 7 bases outside the gene matches. The CDR3 length is 15 residues. Germline V gene sequence: CDR1 ENHRY, CDR2 SYGVKD.